One and the same sample provided the 31 T cell receptor beta chains below, sequenced in a study of blood T cell repertoires in COVID-19. Clones were read by immunoSEQ multiplex PCR, and TCRdb kept only the in-frame ones, dropping some. Seen here are 350,000 to 450,000 clones, less than 85% observed once, and the top ten hold roughly 3.6%. The sequencing input was peripheral blood. The receptor source for this set is a woman aged 18-35 years with acute or convalescent COVID-19.

This clone appeared a single time. The CDR3: CASTERGLAGSRPAYEQYF. The CDR3 nucleotides read TGCGCCAGCACCGAGAGGGGACTAGCGGGGTCCCGGCCTGCCTACGAGCAGTACTTC. V usage is TRBV10-2 and J usage is TRBJ2-7; 13 bases align to TRBD2. The ends lost 7 bases at V and 2 bases at J; junction bases unmatched: 17. Germline V gives CDR1 WSHSY, CDR2 SAAADI. The CDR3 extends over 19 amino acids.

The chain recombines TRBV6-6 with TRBJ2-3, with 15 bases matching TRBD2. Germline values: CDR1 MNHNY, CDR2 SVGAGI (reference sequence). J was trimmed by 1 base and V by 5 bases; bases with no gene match: 4. This CDR3 is 17 amino acids long. CDR3 coding DNA: TGTGCCAGCAGTCGGACTAGCGGGGGGGGAGGCACAGATACGCAGTATTTT. Amino acids: CASSRTSGGGGTDTQYF.

This clone was found once. The gene calls are TRBV30 and TRBJ1-3; the D is unclear. CDR1 is GTSNPN and CDR2 is SVGIG in the germline V gene (reference sequence). The V and J ends lost 5 bases and 16 bases respectively, with 18 bases between them. The CDR3 contains 11 residues. The CDR3 protein is CAWGELSGPYF. The DNA of the CDR3 is TGTGCCTGGGGCGAGTTGAGTGGGCCGTATTTT.

This clone has only one observation. This chain connects TRBV9 to TRBJ2-1; D unresolved. Between the trimmed V and J ends, which lost 4 bases and 4 bases, there was a span of 12 bases. CDR1 and CDR2 from the germline V gene are SGDLS and YYNGEE. This CDR3 is built from 14 residues. The DNA of the CDR3 is TGTGCCAGCAGCCCCCGCGATATGTACAATGAGCAGTTCTTC. This sequence encodes CASSPRDMYNEQFF. Full variable domain (remainder filled in from reference TRBV9 and TRBJ2-1): DSGVTQTPKHLITATGQRVTLRCSPRSGDLSVYWYQQSLDQGLQFLIQYYNGEERAKGNILERFSAQQFPDLHSELNLSSLELGDSALYFCASSPRDMYNEQFFGPGTRLTVL.

This clone appeared once. This rearrangement joins TRBV9 to TRBJ1-2; tentatively, D is TRBD1 (6 bases). The CDR3 consists of 16 residues. CDR1 is SGDLS and CDR2 is YYNGEE in the germline V gene. V was clipped by 3 bases and J by 4 bases, with 19 bases between them. CDR3 nucleotide sequence: TGTGCCAGCAGCGCCAGCCCCCAGGGGCTGTTCTATGGCTACACCTTC. As protein: CASSASPQGLFYGYTF.

This clone is a singleton in its sample. A much more abundant neighbour one base away suggests this may be a read error. The sample carries other DNA sequences with the same CDR3. The V and J genes are TRBV12-3 or TRBV12-4 and TRBJ2-1; D remains ambiguous. The CDR3 sequence is 11 residues long. Trimming pared 3 bases from V and 8 bases from J, leaving 5 bases between. The CDR3 sequence: CASSFFDEQFF. CDR3 DNA sequence: TGTGCCAGCAGTTTCTTTGATGAGCAGTTCTTC.

The V and J genes are TRBV24-1 and TRBJ2-1; TRBD1 might be the D (6 bases). The germline gives CDR1 KGHDR, CDR2 SFDVKD. Trimming took off 7 bases at V and 4 bases at J, with 13 bases between the two ends. The CDR3 has 14 residues. The DNA of the CDR3 is TGTGCCACCAGCTCAGGGGTGGGTTACAATGAGCAGTTCTTC. It codes for CATSSGVGYNEQFF.

The chain links TRBV3-1 (or the pseudogene TRBV3-2) to TRBJ2-5, with D tentatively TRBD2 (6 bases). This CDR3 spans 16 amino acids. V dropped 1 base and J dropped 5 bases, with 17 bases sitting between them. CDR1 is LGHDT, CDR2 YNNKEL, per germline (reference sequence). CDR3 DNA: TGTGCCAGCAGCCAAGGATTTCCGGGAGAGGGGGAGACCCAGTACTTC. It yields the protein CASSQGFPGEGETQYF.

The chain is built from TRBV4-1 and TRBJ1-5; D call uncertain. This CDR3 contains 16 residues. Looked up from germline, CDR1 is MGHRA and CDR2 is YSYEKL. V was trimmed by 0 bases and J by 0 bases, leaving 9 bases between them. The CDR3 spells CASSQETAVSNQPQHF. CDR3 DNA sequence: TGCGCCAGCAGCCAAGAAACAGCGGTTAGCAATCAGCCCCAGCATTTT.

This chain joins TRBV6-1 and TRBJ1-3; TRBD1 matches at 8 bases. This CDR3 has 17 residues. J gave up 7 bases and V 2 bases, and 13 bases lay outside the gene matches. From germline, CDR1 is MNHNS and CDR2 SASEGT. The CDR3 sequence is CASSEWGRPGGSNTIYF. CDR3 nucleotide sequence: TGTGCCAGCAGTGAATGGGGAAGGCCAGGGGGCAGTAACACCATATATTTT.

As to this clone: Sequence at one end of the junction differs from germline and may be a read error. This sequence joins TRBV20-1 and TRBJ2-1; D is ambiguous. Per the germline V gene, CDR1 is DFQATT and CDR2 is SNEGSKA (reference sequence). This CDR3 spans 11 amino acids. Here the CDR3 DNA reads TGCACTGCTGAGTCCTACAATGAGCAGTTCTTC. This codes for CTAESYNEQFF.

As concerns this clone: Within the sample, other DNA sequences also encode this same CDR3. This rearrangement joins TRBV15 to TRBJ2-7; D gene unclear. The CDR3 sequence is 12 residues long. V was clipped by 0 bases and J by 3 bases, with 3 bases between them. The germline CDR1 and CDR2 sequences are LNHNV and YYDKDF (reference sequence). The CDR3 region has the DNA TGTGCCACCAGCAGAGACAGCTACGAGCAGTACTTC. Protein sequence: CATSRDSYEQYF.

The chain recombines TRBV10-3 with TRBJ2-3; 16 bases match TRBD2. Trimming took 6 bases from V and 4 from J; bases not matched to a gene: 10. The CDR3 length is 18 residues. Germline loops: CDR1 ENHRY, CDR2 SYGVKD. Written as DNA, the CDR3 is TGTGCCATCAGGCCGGGACTAGCGGGAGGGCCGAAGGCAGATACGCAGTATTTT. It specifies CAIRPGLAGGPKADTQYF.

This chain connects TRBV12-5 to TRBJ2-1; unclear D gene. Trimming removed 0 bases from V and 0 bases from J, with 9 bases in between. The CDR3 has 16 amino acids. From germline, CDR1 is LGHNT and CDR2 FRNRAP. This chain's CDR3 is CASGLVRGVSYNEQFF. CDR3 in DNA: TGTGCTAGTGGTTTGGTACGCGGCGTCTCCTACAATGAGCAGTTCTTC.

In DNA, the CDR3 is TGTGCCAGCAGCTTAGGTTGGAGCGAAGCTTTCTTT. Amino acids: CASSLGWSEAFF. The chain recombines TRBV11-2 with TRBJ1-1; D call uncertain. Trimming removed 1 base at V and 8 bases at J, with 8 bases between. The CDR3 runs to 12 residues. Looked up from germline, CDR1 is SGHAT and CDR2 is FQNNGV.

This chain uses TRBV6-5 with TRBJ1-6, with D tentatively TRBD1 (5 bases). Trimming shortened V by 8 bases and J by 4 bases, and 12 bases separated the two germline ends. Germline CDR1 MNHEY, CDR2 SVGAGI. The CDR3 runs 14 residues. The CDR3 DNA is TGTGCCAGCGGCCCCGACAGTTATAATTCACCCCTCCACTTT. Translated: CASGPDSYNSPLHF.

The rearrangement links TRBV20-1 to TRBJ2-3; D is uncertain. This CDR3 has 14 amino acids. V gave up 3 bases and J gave up 0 bases, with 10 bases separating them. Germline CDR1 is DFQATT and CDR2 is SNEGSKA (reference sequence). The CDR3 region is CSASKDTSTDTQYF. The CDR3 DNA reads TGCAGTGCTAGTAAAGATACTAGCACAGATACGCAGTATTTT.

This clone was picked up one time. This rearrangement joins TRBV28 to TRBJ2-3; 8 nucleotides match TRBD1. The ends lost 5 bases at V and 5 bases at J; junction bases unmatched: 12. This CDR3 is 16 amino acids long. CDR1 is MDHEN, CDR2 SYDVKM, per germline. The CDR3 sequence: CASSMTGEVLVDTQYF. CDR3 bases: TGTGCCAGCAGTATGACAGGGGAGGTATTGGTAGATACGCAGTATTTT.

As for this clone: The identical CDR3 is also encoded by other nucleotide sequences in the sample. CDR3: CAISESRGQGQETQYF. The CDR3 DNA reads TGTGCCATCAGTGAGTCTCGGGGACAGGGGCAGGAGACCCAGTACTTC. The chain employs TRBV10-3 and TRBJ2-5, with 10 bases lining up with TRBD1. Germline V CDR1 and CDR2: ENHRY, SYGVKD. The CDR3 runs 16 residues. V was clipped by 0 bases and J by 5 bases; unmatched bases: 6.

Here the CDR3 reads CGGQLNTEAFF. The CDR3 DNA is TGCGGGGGACAGTTGAACACTGAAGCTTTCTTT. V usage is TRBV20-1 and J usage is TRBJ1-1; 7 bases line up with TRBD1. This CDR3 is built from 11 residues. Germline V gene data show CDR1 as DFQATT and CDR2 as SNEGSKA (reference sequence).

The chain employs TRBV5-1 and TRBJ1-4; the D is unclear. Trimming took off 0 bases at V and 8 bases at J, with 11 bases between the two ends. Germline lookup yields CDR1 SGHRS and CDR2 YFSETQ. The CDR3 length is 14 residues. Here the CDR3 reads CASSLGVAEEKLFF. The CDR3 DNA sequence: TGCGCCAGCAGCTTGGGAGTGGCGGAGGAAAAACTGTTTTTT.

V usage is TRBV18 and J usage is TRBJ1-1; D is perhaps TRBD1 (5 bases). This CDR3 has 15 residues. Trimming cost V 3 bases and J 0 bases, with 11 bases left between them. In germline, CDR1 is KGHSH, CDR2 LQKENI. CDR3 nucleotides: TGTGCCAGCTCACCCGCCGGACATATGAACACTGAAGCTTTCTTT. Translated: CASSPAGHMNTEAFF.

V is TRBV27 and J is TRBJ1-1, with 7 bases aligning to TRBD1. V shed 5 bases and J 5 bases; nucleotides not matched to a gene: 11. This CDR3 contains 15 residues. Germline V gene sequence: CDR1 MNHEY, CDR2 SMNVEV (reference sequence). CDR3 loop: CASSPDRIVSTEAFF. The DNA of the CDR3 is TGTGCCAGCAGTCCGGACAGGATTGTGTCGACTGAAGCTTTCTTT.

The V gene is TRBV19, the J gene TRBJ1-1; 7 bases align to TRBD1. There are 13 residues in the CDR3. V shed 6 bases and J 3 bases; nucleotides not matched to a gene: 4. Germline V gene lookup returns CDR1 LNHDA and CDR2 SQIVND (reference sequence). The CDR3 spells CASRRGRDTEAFF. CDR3 sequence (DNA): TGTGCCAGTAGGAGGGGGCGCGACACTGAAGCTTTCTTT.

V usage is TRBV2 and J usage is TRBJ2-3; 8 nucleotides agree with TRBD2. This CDR3 has 15 amino acids. V shed 4 bases, J shed 2 bases, and the junction held 5 bases outside the gene matches. Germline V gene sequence: CDR1 SNHLY, CDR2 FYNNEI. CDR3 in DNA: TGTGCCAGCAGTGCGAACGGGAGGGACACAGATACGCAGTATTTT. Encoded protein: CASSANGRDTDTQYF.

This chain joins TRBV11-2 and TRBJ2-7, with D tentatively TRBD1 (6 bases). CDR1 and CDR2 from the germline V gene are SGHAT and FQNNGV. The CDR3 has 13 amino acids. Trimming cost V 3 bases and J 6 bases, with 12 bases left between them. The chain's CDR3 is CASSFGQTFEQYF. CDR3 coding DNA: TGTGCCAGCAGCTTCGGACAGACTTTCGAGCAGTACTTC.

The chain couples TRBV3-1 (or the pseudogene TRBV3-2) to TRBJ1-2; D is perhaps TRBD1 (6 bases). Germline CDR1 reads LGHDT; CDR2 reads YNNKEL (reference sequence). Trimming took off 0 bases at V and 4 bases at J, with 18 bases between the two ends. The CDR3 spans 17 residues. Here the CDR3 reads CASSQEGGALYTYGYTF. The CDR3 bases are TGTGCCAGCAGCCAAGAAGGGGGGGCTCTTTATACCTATGGCTACACCTTC.

The chain combines TRBV13 with TRBJ2-1; 7 nucleotides agree with TRBD1. V was clipped by 1 base and J by 12 bases; unmatched bases: 3. CDR3 length equals 12 residues. Germline CDR1 and CDR2: PRHDT and FYEKMQ (reference sequence). For the CDR3, the DNA is TGTGCCAGCAGCTTAGATTGGACAGGGCAGTTCTTC. Its protein is CASSLDWTGQFF.

The CDR3 region is CASSQERQWNEKLFF. The CDR3 bases are TGTGCCAGCAGCCAAGAAAGACAGTGGAATGAAAAACTGTTTTTT. This chain joins TRBV3-1 (or the pseudogene TRBV3-2) and TRBJ1-4; a weak D match, TRBD1 (5 bases). Trimming took 0 bases from V and 5 from J, leaving 10 bases between them. The V gene's germline CDR1 is LGHDT and CDR2 YNNKEL (reference sequence). This CDR3 contains 15 residues.

Only a few counts were recorded for this clone. This chain uses TRBV9 with TRBJ2-3; D might be TRBD2 (7 bases). The germline V and J ends were trimmed by 0 bases and 1 base, with 9 bases remaining between them. Germline-derived CDR1 and CDR2 are SGDLS and YYNGEE. The CDR3 consists of 15 residues. CDR3 coding DNA: TGTGCCAGCAGCGTAGCGGGGGGCGGCACAGATACGCAGTATTTT. This gives the protein CASSVAGGGTDTQYF.

This clone has a single count. V and J are TRBV28 and TRBJ1-1; no clear D gene. CDR1 is MDHEN, CDR2 SYDVKM, per germline. Trimming cost V 6 bases and J 1 base, with 3 bases left between them. The CDR3 loop spans 11 amino acids. The CDR3 nucleotides are TGTGCCAGCAGACAGAACACTGAAGCTTTCTTT. Its translation is CASRQNTEAFF.